The 10 T cell receptor beta chains presented below share a single source sample, sequenced in a study of blood T cell repertoires in COVID-19. This table comes from immunoSEQ multiplex PCR, and its TCRdb copy is limited to in-frame clones, with some not included. The repertoire holds around 400,000 clones, with roughly 80% as singletons. The sequenced sample consisted of PBMCs or T cells enriched from blood (not recorded which). Receptors originate from a woman between 45 and 65 years old who had recovered from COVID-19.

On this clone: The sample contains more than one DNA sequence encoding this CDR3. The chain uses TRBV12-3 or TRBV12-4 and TRBJ1-2, with D maybe TRBD1 (5 bases). This CDR3 has 13 residues. V lost 2 bases to trimming and J lost 6 bases, with 10 bases between them. CDR3 nucleotide sequence: TGTGCCAGCAGTTTAAGGCAGGGCAATGGCTACACCTTC. Translated, it gives CASSLRQGNGYTF.

The genes are TRBV19 and TRBJ1-2, with TRBD1 matching over 7 bases. V was clipped by 0 bases and J by 2 bases; unmatched bases: 6. The germline V gene encodes CDR1 LNHDA and CDR2 SQIVND (reference sequence). This CDR3 contains 16 residues. CDR3 residues: CASSIDGGRGNYGYTF. DNA for the CDR3: TGTGCCAGTAGTATAGACGGAGGCAGGGGGAACTATGGCTACACCTTC.

The genes are TRBV24-1 and TRBJ1-2; 8 bases match TRBD1. The V segment lost 3 bases and the J segment 9 bases; nucleotides outside the gene matches: 5. Germline V gene sequence: CDR1 KGHDR, CDR2 SFDVKD. CDR3 size: 13 residues. The CDR3 protein is CATSDPQGVSYTF. Here the CDR3 DNA reads TGTGCCACCAGTGATCCACAGGGGGTTAGCTACACCTTC.

This sequence joins TRBV5-1 and TRBJ2-5, with a weak D call TRBD1 (6 bases). V shed 2 bases and J shed 7 bases, with 18 bases lying between them. The CDR3 contains 15 residues. Germline V lookup: CDR1 SGHRS, CDR2 YFSETQ. In DNA, the CDR3 is TGCGCCAGCAGCTTACGGACAGATACCTTTGGGACCCAGTACTTC. It encodes CASSLRTDTFGTQYF.

On this clone itself: Other DNA sequences in this sample translate to the same CDR3. The gene calls are TRBV19 and TRBJ1-2, with 7 positions matching TRBD1. The V gene end was trimmed by 4 bases and the J gene end by 7 bases; junction bases not matched to a gene: 0. The length of the CDR3 is 11 residues. The germline gives CDR1 LNHDA, CDR2 SQIVND (reference sequence). The CDR3 loop reads CASSNRGGYTF. DNA for the CDR3: TGTGCCAGTAGTAACAGGGGTGGCTACACCTTC.

The chain couples TRBV6-2 or TRBV6-3 to TRBJ1-5; a weak D match, TRBD1 (6 bases). The V end was cut by 6 bases, the J end by 4 bases, with 16 bases between. This CDR3 region has 15 residues. CDR1 is MNHEY and CDR2 is SVGEGT in the germline V gene. The CDR3 reads CASSRDIFLNQPQHF. Written as DNA, the CDR3 is TGTGCCAGCAGCAGGGACATTTTCTTGAATCAGCCCCAGCATTTT.

V usage is TRBV5-1 and J usage is TRBJ2-1; TRBD1 aligns across 8 bases. CDR1 and CDR2 (germline): SGHRS, YFSETQ. Trimming removed 3 bases from V and 4 bases from J; junction bases left unmatched: 9. CDR3 size: 16 residues. Written as DNA, the CDR3 is TGCGCCAGCAGCTCTGGATGGGACAGGTTGTACAATGAGCAGTTCTTC. It specifies CASSSGWDRLYNEQFF. The complete variable domain, with remaining parts taken from reference TRBV5-1 and TRBJ2-1, reads KAGVTQTPRYLIKTRGQQVTLSCSPISGHRSVSWYQQTPGQGLQFLFEYFSETQRNKGNFPGRFSGRQFSNSRSEMNVSTLELGDSALYLCASSSGWDRLYNEQFFGPGTRLTVL.

V usage is TRBV3-1 (or the pseudogene TRBV3-2) and J usage is TRBJ1-4; TRBD1 might be the D (6 bases). CDR3 size: 15 residues. Germline V gene lookup returns CDR1 LGHDT and CDR2 YNNKEL (reference sequence). V was trimmed by 6 bases and J by 3 bases, leaving 14 bases between them. The CDR3 region has the DNA TGTGCCAGCAGTCCCCAGGGGTCCTCTAATGAAAAACTGTTTTTT. This translates into CASSPQGSSNEKLFF.

This chain connects TRBV7-9 to TRBJ2-7; D not certain. Deletions cut 5 bases from V and 7 bases from J, with 18 bases between. The CDR3 runs 14 residues. Germline V gives CDR1 SEHNR, CDR2 FQNEAQ (reference sequence). The CDR3 DNA follows: TGTGCCAGCAGCCCGATGAGTACAGTCAGAGAGCAGTACTTC. Protein: CASSPMSTVREQYF.

This rearrangement joins TRBV7-8 to TRBJ2-5; maybe TRBD2 (5 bases). V was shortened by 0 bases and J by 2 bases, with 10 bases between the two germline ends. CDR1 is SGHVS, CDR2 FQNEAQ, per germline. This CDR3 contains 15 residues. The CDR3 here is CASSLAGAGQETQYF. CDR3 DNA sequence: TGTGCCAGCAGCTTAGCGGGAGCAGGTCAAGAGACCCAGTACTTC.